Below, one T cell receptor (beta chain) is given with its context. This sample is part of a study of blood T cell repertoires in COVID-19. The wider study: Samples of COVID-19 (acute and convalescent) were obtained from the United States, Italy and Spain. From T cells, B-cell-depleted T cells, or PBMCs came the material, which was cDNA or gDNA.

The length of the CDR3 is 14 residues. The ends were cut back, 5 bases at V and 4 bases at J, with 14 bases in the middle. Germline CDR1 is SGHTA and CDR2 is FQGNSA. In the source study's methods: Cell counts per sample came from amplifying reference gene primers. Some clones are missing from TCRdb's copy, which holds only in-frame ones; the method was immunoSEQ multiplex PCR. From that table come the V and J calls and clone size; the DNA was used to work out D and trimming. The data contain around 82,000 clones, roughly 90% of them singletons. The rearrangement links TRBV7-2 to TRBJ1-2; TRBD1 might be the D (6 bases). Sequencing was carried out using peripheral blood. This receptor was taken from a man aged 65-85 years with active or convalescent COVID-19. CDR3 protein: CASSPDRGLYGYTF. Written as DNA, the CDR3 is TGTGCCAGCAGCCCGGACAGAGGACTCTATGGCTACACCTTC.